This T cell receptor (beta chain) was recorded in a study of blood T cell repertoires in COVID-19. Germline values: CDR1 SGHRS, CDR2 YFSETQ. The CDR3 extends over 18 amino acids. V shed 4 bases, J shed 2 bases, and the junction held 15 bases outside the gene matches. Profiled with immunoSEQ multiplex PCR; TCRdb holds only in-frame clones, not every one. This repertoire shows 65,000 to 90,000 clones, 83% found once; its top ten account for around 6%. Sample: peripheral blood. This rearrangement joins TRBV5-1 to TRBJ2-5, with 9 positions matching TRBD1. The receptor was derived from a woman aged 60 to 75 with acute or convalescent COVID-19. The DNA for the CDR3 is TGCGCCAGCAGCGGTGGGGGCACAGGGGGCGGTGAGCAAGAGACCCAGTACTTC. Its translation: CASSGGGTGGGEQETQYF.